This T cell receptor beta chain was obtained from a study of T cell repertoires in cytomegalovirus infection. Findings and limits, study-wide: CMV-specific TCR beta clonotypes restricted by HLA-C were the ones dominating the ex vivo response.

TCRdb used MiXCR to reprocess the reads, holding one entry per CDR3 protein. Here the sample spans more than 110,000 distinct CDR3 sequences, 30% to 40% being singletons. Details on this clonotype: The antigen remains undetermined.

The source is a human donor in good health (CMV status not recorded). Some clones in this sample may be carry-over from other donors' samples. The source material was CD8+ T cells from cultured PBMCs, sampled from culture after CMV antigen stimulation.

The CDR3 reads CSAGQPNTEAFF. The CDR3 nucleotides are TGCAGCGCGGGACAGCCAAACACTGAAGCTTTCTTT. This sequence joins TRBV29-1 and TRBJ1-1; 7 positions agree with TRBD1. CDR1 SQVTM and CDR2 ANQGSEA come from the germline V gene. CDR3 length: 12 amino acids. V trimming: 7 bases; J trimming: 2 bases; junction bases outside the gene matches: 4.